This entry features one TCR beta chain sequence. The target of this receptor is not known. The sample holds no much larger clone one base away, and base qualities are not on file. These data originate in a study of T cells in tumors after PD-1 blockade (dated by TCRdb to the late 2010s). With respect to the entire study: Prior checkpoint blockade, systemic immunosuppressant use, and recent radiotherapy or other anti-cancer therapy within 4 weeks were grounds for patient exclusion. Peripheral blood samples averaged around 120,000 TCR templates (range roughly 22,000-260,000) and roughly 35,000 unique clonotypes. Patients received pembrolizumab 200 mg every 3 weeks or cemiplimab 350 mg every 2 weeks. The study performed paired single-cell RNA and TCR sequencing on site-matched tumors from BCC or SCC patients before and after anti-PD-1 therapy. RECIST version 1.1 was used to evaluate clinical response. A subset of patients also received ongoing daily vismodegib 150 mg during anti-PD-1 treatment. Bulk TCR sequencing was performed on 9 to 11 peripheral blood samples from 5 patients to compare blood and tumor clonotypes. Paper-wide results and their limitations: Where the novel T cell clones came from was not determined, and possible sources could include lymphoid organs or rare unexpanded clones inside the tumor or in the tumor periphery. About two fifths of tumor TCR clonotypes were detected in blood, and some novel exhausted tumor clones were observed in pre-treatment blood, which was taken as suggesting peripheral recruitment.

The immunoSEQ platform was used to carry out deep TCRbeta sequencing. The original methods were these. For further analysis, only productive rearrangements were exported out of the immunoSEQ Analyzer. T cell phenotypes were assigned to bulk TCRbeta clonotypes by matching the clonotypes to single-cell RNA+TCR-seq clones with the same TCRbeta sequence. Tumor enrichment of a clone was calculated by dividing the clone's tumor frequency by the clone's PBMC frequency, both taken from bulk TCR sequencing. TCRs were grouped by GLIPH into specificity groups, defined as clusters of distinct TCRs likely recognizing common antigens via shared CDR3 motifs. The table was pulled from immuneACCESS by TCRdb, which kept in-frame rearrangements only. Such tables lose some clones; where checked, under half of the loss comes from unresolved V genes, and the rest has no known cause. V and J calls and clone size follow that table, whereas D and trimming were derived from the DNA. In this sample the table shows some 48,000 clones, roughly 73% of which occur a single time. Jointly, the top ten make up over 15% of the sample.

The meaning of the sample's time point label: before anti-PD-1 therapy. Genomic DNA extracted from tumor biopsies or peripheral blood was used for bulk TCRbeta sequencing, with input ranging from roughly 550 ng to 6,500 ng. Histologically proven advanced or metastatic basal or squamous cell carcinoma was present in all patients, all of whom were poor candidates for surgical resection. Of the ten to twelve patients in the basal cell carcinoma cohort, 7 or 8 underwent bulk tumor TCR sequencing. Trimming leaves V shorter by 6 bases and J shorter by 7 bases, with the junction holding 7 bases beyond the gene matches. CDR1 is given as MDHEN and CDR2 as SYDVKM, both from the germline V gene. Taken from cysteine to phenylalanine, the CDR3 has 14 residues. Of the read, only the CDR3 DNA is kept; its 42 bases are in frame from base 1.

Sequencing used PBMCs, obtained before anti-PD-1 treatment. The V and J genes are TRBV28 and TRBJ1-5; TRBD1 aligns with 9 central bases. This TCR was sampled from a human donor with basal cell carcinoma. CDR3 protein: CASRTGGEGQPQHF. The sequenced DNA is TGTGCCAGCAGAACAGGGGGCGAGGGACAGCCCCAGCATTTT.